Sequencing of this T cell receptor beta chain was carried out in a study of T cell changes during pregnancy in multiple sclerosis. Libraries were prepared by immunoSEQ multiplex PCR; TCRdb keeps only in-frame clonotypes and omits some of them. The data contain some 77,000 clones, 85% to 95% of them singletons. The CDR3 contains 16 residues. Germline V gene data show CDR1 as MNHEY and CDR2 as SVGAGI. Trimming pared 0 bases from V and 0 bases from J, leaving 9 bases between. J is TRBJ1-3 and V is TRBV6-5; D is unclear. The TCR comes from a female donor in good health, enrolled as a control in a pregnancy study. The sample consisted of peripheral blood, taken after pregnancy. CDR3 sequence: CASSYSGAVSGNTIYF. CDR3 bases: TGTGCCAGCAGTTACTCGGGAGCTGTCTCTGGAAACACCATATATTTT.